This T cell receptor (beta chain) was profiled in a study of control samples from healthy donors and cancer patients. Germline V gene lookup returns CDR1 LGHNA and CDR2 YNFKEQ. The ends were cut back, 1 base at V and 4 bases at J, with 7 bases in the middle. The length of the CDR3 is 13 residues. Data came from immunoSEQ multiplex PCR; TCRdb stores just in-frame clones and leaves some out. The table lists 130,000 or so clones, roughly 92% of them singletons. The clonotype comes from a man aged 35-49 years in good health. The chain joins TRBV4-2 to TRBJ1-1, with D perhaps TRBD1 (5 bases). The sequenced material came from blood. This CDR3 reads CASSQVQGTEAFF. For the CDR3, the DNA is TGTGCCAGCAGCCAAGTCCAGGGCACTGAAGCTTTCTTT.